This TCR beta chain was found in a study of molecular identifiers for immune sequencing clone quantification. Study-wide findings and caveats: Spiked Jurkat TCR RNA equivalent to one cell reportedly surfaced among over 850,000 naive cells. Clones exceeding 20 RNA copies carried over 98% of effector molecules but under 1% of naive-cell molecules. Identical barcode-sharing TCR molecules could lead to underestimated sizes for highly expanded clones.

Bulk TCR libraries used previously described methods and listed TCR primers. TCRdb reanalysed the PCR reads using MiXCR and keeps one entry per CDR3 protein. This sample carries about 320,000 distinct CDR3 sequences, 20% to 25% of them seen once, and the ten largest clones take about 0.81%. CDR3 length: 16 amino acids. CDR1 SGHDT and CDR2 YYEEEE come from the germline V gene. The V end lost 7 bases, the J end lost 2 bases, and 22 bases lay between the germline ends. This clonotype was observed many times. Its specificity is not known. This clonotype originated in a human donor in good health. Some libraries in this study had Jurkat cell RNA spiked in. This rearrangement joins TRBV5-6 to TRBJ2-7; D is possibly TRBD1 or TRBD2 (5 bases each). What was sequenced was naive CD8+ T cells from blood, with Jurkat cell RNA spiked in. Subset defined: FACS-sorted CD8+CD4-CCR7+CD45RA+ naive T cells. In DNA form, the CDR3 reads TGTGCCAGCCGACTGTTTGTGGGGACGACCCCCTACGAGCAGTACTTC. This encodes CASRLFVGTTPYEQYF.